This T cell receptor (beta chain) stems from a study of T cell changes during pregnancy in multiple sclerosis. The germline CDR1 and CDR2 sequences are SQVTM and ANQGSEA. V shed 4 bases and J 8 bases; nucleotides not matched to a gene: 5. The CDR3 loop spans 12 amino acids. Data came from immunoSEQ multiplex PCR; TCRdb stores just in-frame clones and leaves some out. The sample carries 84,000 or so clones, about 94% recorded once. This sample comprised peripheral blood, obtained in the third trimester of pregnancy. The chain carries TRBV29-1 and TRBJ1-2; 9 positions match TRBD1. This clonotype was sampled from a female donor with multiple sclerosis, enrolled in a pregnancy study. Written as DNA, the CDR3 is TGCAGCGTTGGGGGGGACAGGGAGGGCTACACCTTC. Translating gives CSVGGDREGYTF.